The 16 T cell receptor beta chains presented below share a single source sample, sequenced in a study of blood T cell repertoires in COVID-19. Some clones are missing from TCRdb's copy, which holds only in-frame ones; the method was immunoSEQ multiplex PCR. The data hold 200,000 to 300,000 clones, with 75% to 85% observed a single time. Sequencing was carried out using peripheral blood. The receptors stem from a human donor in a cohort sampled during active COVID-19.

V gene TRBV5-1 combines with J gene TRBJ1-3; tentatively, D is TRBD1 (6 bases). There are 16 residues in the CDR3. V lost 4 bases, J lost 0 bases, and 14 bases lay in between. The V gene's germline CDR1 is SGHRS and CDR2 YFSETQ. CDR3 in DNA: TGCGCCAGCAGCCCGCGACAGGCATACTCTGGAAACACCATATATTTT. Its translation is CASSPRQAYSGNTIYF.

The J gene is TRBJ1-1, the V gene TRBV6-5, with D hard to call. Trimming shortened V by 2 bases and J by 0 bases, and 4 bases separated the two germline ends. From germline, CDR1 is MNHEY and CDR2 SVGAGI. This CDR3 contains 13 residues. Written as DNA, the CDR3 is TGTGCCAGCAGTTACACAATGAACACTGAAGCTTTCTTT. Protein product: CASSYTMNTEAFF.

This clone occurred once. The chain recombines TRBV29-1 with TRBJ1-6; possible D gene TRBD1, 6 bases. The CDR3 covers 13 residues. The V gene's germline CDR1 is SQVTM and CDR2 ANQGSEA. The germline V and J ends were trimmed by 6 bases and 10 bases, with 16 bases remaining between them. DNA of the CDR3: TGCAGCGTCCGGGACACCCGGCAGTCACCCCTCCACTTT. Protein sequence: CSVRDTRQSPLHF.

J is TRBJ2-1 and V is TRBV25-1; 13 bases fit TRBD2. This CDR3 region has 17 residues. Trimming took 8 bases from V and 7 from J; bases not matched to a gene: 14. CDR1 and CDR2 (germline): MGHDK, SYGVNS. The CDR3 region has the DNA TGTGCCAGCGGAGCGCTTTCCGGGACTAGCGGGATAAATGAGCAGTTCTTC. Amino acid sequence: CASGALSGTSGINEQFF.

This chain connects TRBV2 to TRBJ1-4, with 10 bases identical to TRBD1. Germline CDR1 and CDR2: SNHLY and FYNNEI. This CDR3 spans 15 amino acids. J lost 8 bases, V lost 5 bases, and 8 bases had no gene match. The CDR3 spells CASSIETGGREKLFF. CDR3 bases: TGTGCCAGCAGTATAGAGACAGGGGGCAGAGAAAAACTGTTTTTT.

In this sample, this clone turned up a few times. V usage is TRBV2 and J usage is TRBJ2-2; TRBD1 matches 9 bases. J was trimmed by 4 bases and V by 4 bases; bases with no gene match: 4. Per germline, CDR1 SNHLY and CDR2 FYNNEI. The CDR3 covers 15 residues. CDR3 DNA: TGTGCCAGCAGTGGACAGGGGGGGACCACCGGGGAGCTGTTTTTT. Translated, it gives CASSGQGGTTGELFF. Based on the CDR3 plus reference TRBV2 and TRBJ2-2, the full variable domain is EPEVTQTPSHQVTQMGQEVILRCVPISNHLYFYWYRQILGQKVEFLVSFYNNEISEKSEIFDDQFSVERPDGSNFTLKIRSTKLEDSAMYFCASSGQGGTTGELFFGEGSRLTVL.

The chain employs TRBV5-1 and TRBJ2-2, with a weak D call TRBD1 (6 bases). CDR3 length: 15 residues. CDR1 is SGHRS and CDR2 is YFSETQ in the germline V gene. The V gene lost 0 bases and the J gene lost 0 bases, with 6 bases spanning the gap. CDR3 sequence: CASSLGTANTGELFF. For the CDR3, the DNA is TGCGCCAGCAGCTTGGGGACAGCGAACACCGGGGAGCTGTTTTTT.

Only one count was recorded for this clone. V is TRBV6-4 and J is TRBJ2-5; D possibly corresponds to TRBD2 (6 bases). The germline V gene has CDR1 MRHNA and CDR2 SNTAGT. The CDR3 extends over 12 amino acids. Trimming removed 6 bases from V and 5 bases from J, with 10 bases in between. CDR3 DNA sequence: TGTGCCAGCAGCTGTGGGAGGGAGACCCAGTACTTC. Amino acids: CASSCGRETQYF.

V gene TRBV4-1 combines with J gene TRBJ1-2; the match to TRBD1 covers 12 bases. Germline V lookup: CDR1 MGHRA, CDR2 YSYEKL. Germline trimming cut 0 bases from V and 5 bases from J; bases unmatched to any gene: 13. The CDR3 loop spans 19 amino acids. CDR3 residues: CASSQDSSGVGQGAYGYTF. The CDR3 DNA reads TGCGCCAGCAGCCAAGATTCCTCCGGGGTGGGACAGGGGGCATATGGCTACACCTTC.

This clone is medium-sized within its sample. The chain joins TRBV18 to TRBJ1-1; D is ambiguous. Germline V lookup: CDR1 KGHSH, CDR2 LQKENI. CDR3 length equals 14 residues. V was trimmed by 3 bases and J by 1 base, leaving 9 bases between them. This chain's CDR3 is CASSPPYPNTEAFF. CDR3 DNA sequence: TGTGCCAGCTCACCTCCCTACCCGAACACTGAAGCTTTCTTT. Combining the CDR3 with reference TRBV18 and TRBJ1-1 gives the whole variable domain NAGVMQNPRHLVRRRGQEARLRCSPMKGHSHVYWYRQLPEEGLKFMVYLQKENIIDESGMPKERFSAEFPKEGPSILRIQQVVRGDSAAYFCASSPPYPNTEAFFGQGTRLTVV.

This rearrangement joins TRBV29-1 to TRBJ1-3; D ambiguous. This CDR3 has 12 residues. Trimming cost V 1 base and J 7 bases, with 8 bases left between them. The V gene's germline CDR1 is SQVTM and CDR2 ANQGSEA. The CDR3 sequence: CSVEGPGNTIYF. The CDR3 nucleotides are TGCAGCGTTGAAGGGCCCGGGAACACCATATATTTT.

This chain links TRBV28 with TRBJ2-1; 8 positions match TRBD2. This CDR3 contains 15 residues. Germline CDR1 reads MDHEN; CDR2 reads SYDVKM. J lost 7 bases, V lost 4 bases, and 9 bases had no gene match. The CDR3 region is CASSSSGRPWNEQFF. The CDR3 coding sequence is TGTGCCAGCAGTTCCAGCGGGAGACCTTGGAATGAGCAGTTCTTC. The variable domain in full, completed from reference TRBV28 and TRBJ2-1, reads DVKVTQSSRYLVKRTGEKVFLECVQDMDHENMFWYRQDPGLGLRLIYFSYDVKMKEKGDIPEGYSVSREKKERFSLILESASTNQTSMYLCASSSSGRPWNEQFFGPGTRLTVL.

The J gene is TRBJ2-5, the V gene TRBV18; D remains unclear. The CDR3 consists of 14 residues. The germline V gene has CDR1 KGHSH and CDR2 LQKENI. Trimming pared 2 bases from V and 2 bases from J, leaving 9 bases between. The CDR3 DNA follows: TGTGCCAGCTCACCAGAGTACCTACAAGAGACCCAGTACTTC. It specifies CASSPEYLQETQYF.

V gene TRBV27 combines with J gene TRBJ2-2; no clear D. Per germline, CDR1 MNHEY and CDR2 SMNVEV (reference sequence). Trimming cost V 3 bases and J 4 bases, with 6 bases left between them. The CDR3 contains 13 residues. The CDR3 sequence is CASSLRFTGELFF. CDR3 DNA: TGTGCCAGCAGTTTGAGGTTCACCGGGGAGCTGTTTTTT.

Comments on this clone: Other DNA sequences from this sample encode an identical CDR3 as well. This chain joins TRBV20-1 and TRBJ2-5; D perhaps matches TRBD1 (5 bases). This CDR3 is 10 amino acids long. Looked up from germline, CDR1 is DFQATT and CDR2 is SNEGSKA (reference sequence). Trimming left V 5 bases short and J 5 bases short, with 6 bases between. The CDR3 region is CSARQETQYF. The CDR3 nucleotides are TGCAGTGCTCGACAGGAGACCCAGTACTTC.

This rearrangement joins TRBV10-3 to TRBJ2-1; 11 bases match TRBD2. V trimming: 4 bases; J trimming: 4 bases; junction bases outside the gene matches: 0. The germline V gene has CDR1 ENHRY and CDR2 SYGVKD. The CDR3 extends over 14 amino acids. This CDR3 reads CAISGTSGYNEQFF. The CDR3 DNA is TGTGCCATCAGTGGGACTAGCGGGTACAATGAGCAGTTCTTC.